Listed here are 19 T cell receptor beta chains from one sample, sequenced in a study of beta chain features in type 1 diabetes. TCRB transcripts that were expressed got sequenced, as all of the isolated RNA had been reverse transcribed. TCRdb's table, derived via immunoSEQ multiplex PCR, lists solely in-frame clones and lacks some. Of 25,000 to 30,000 clones listed, around three fifths are singletons. Findings and caveats of the study: Among patients with Type 1 diabetes, TCRB CDR3s were moderately but significantly shorter in every one of the four CD4+ subsets.

These TCRs' antigens remain unknown. The sequencing input was Tregs from blood. These receptor sequences come from a young woman with type 1 diabetes.

The gene calls are TRBV29-1 and TRBJ2-1, with TRBD2 matching over 8 bases. The V and J ends lost 4 bases and 8 bases, in that order; junction bases with no gene match: 10. The CDR3 has 14 amino acids. CDR1 and CDR2 from the germline V gene are SQVTM and ANQGSEA. In nucleotides, the CDR3 is TGCAGCGTTGTTCGTAGCGGGGCCCAGGATGAGCAGTTCTTC. Residues: CSVVRSGAQDEQFF.

A word on this clone: The DNA is omitted, as the CDR3 cannot be located on it reliably, and the CDR3 follows TCRdb's listing. This chain joins TRBV21-1 and TRBJ2-1; TRBD2 was called by the table and not checked on the DNA. TRBV21-1 is termed a pseudogene. The CDR3 length equals 14 residues, ends included. CDR3 sequence reads: CASSYPCLADKRFF.

The genes are TRBV10-3 and TRBJ2-7, with 8 positions matching TRBD2. CDR3 length: 13 amino acids. Unmatched junction bases numbered 3, after V lost 4 bases and J lost 4 bases. Germline V gene sequence: CDR1 ENHRY, CDR2 SYGVKD. CDR3 sequence: CAISVKREYEQYF. As DNA, the CDR3 is TGTGCCATCAGTGTGAAGCGGGAGTACGAGCAGTACTTC.

J is TRBJ1-2 and V is TRBV19; D is ambiguous. V lost 5 bases and J 4 bases, leaving 14 bases between the germline ends. The CDR3 loop spans 14 amino acids. Germline V CDR1 and CDR2: LNHDA, SQIVND (reference sequence). CDR3 protein: CASSSPDGIYGYTF. The CDR3 DNA sequence: TGTGCCAGTAGTTCCCCGGACGGGATCTATGGCTACACCTTC.

This clone was observed a handful of times. The chain employs TRBV11-3 and TRBJ2-5; 11 bases agree with TRBD2. Germline V gene sequence: CDR1 SGHNT, CDR2 YENEEA. Germline trimming cut 5 bases from V and 11 bases from J; bases unmatched to any gene: 10. The CDR3 loop spans 14 amino acids. The CDR3 spells CASSGSGRADEQYF. The CDR3 coding sequence is TGTGCCAGCAGCGGTAGCGGGAGGGCGGATGAGCAGTACTTC. Full variable domain (outside the CDR3, taken from reference TRBV11-3 and TRBJ2-5): EAGVVQSPRYKIIEKKQPVAFWCNPISGHNTLYWYLQNLGQGPELLIRYENEEAVDDSQLPKDRFSAERLKGVDSTLKIQPAELGDSAVYLCASSGSGRADEQYFGPGTRLLVL.

The rearrangement links TRBV6-5 to TRBJ2-1; no reliable D call. CDR3 length: 11 amino acids. Germline loops: CDR1 MNHEY, CDR2 SVGAGI. Trimming stripped 2 bases from V and 14 bases from J, with 10 bases between. The CDR3, as DNA: TGTGCCAGCAGTTACGAGCTAACGGAGTTCTTC. Its protein product is CASSYELTEFF.

This rearrangement joins TRBV9 to TRBJ2-1; no reliable D call. Trimming left V 2 bases short and J 7 bases short, with 10 bases between. In germline, CDR1 is SGDLS, CDR2 YYNGEE. This CDR3 is built from 13 residues. The CDR3 loop is CASSVDWLNEQFF. CDR3 bases: TGTGCCAGCAGCGTTGACTGGTTGAATGAGCAGTTCTTC.

V and J are TRBV10-3 and TRBJ1-5, with D tentatively TRBD1 (5 bases). V lost 0 bases to trimming and J lost 4 bases, with 7 bases between them. The CDR3 is 14 amino acids. Looked up from germline, CDR1 is ENHRY and CDR2 is SYGVKD. For the CDR3, the DNA is TGTGCCATCAGTGAGTCCGGGGGGAATCAGCCCCAGCATTTT. It encodes CAISESGGNQPQHF.

The CDR3 DNA is TGTGCCAGCAGTTACGCGGGATCCTATGGCTACACCTTC. Amino acid sequence: CASSYAGSYGYTF. This chain uses TRBV6-6 with TRBJ1-2; no definite D call. V lost 2 bases to trimming and J lost 4 bases, with 8 bases between them. CDR3 length equals 13 residues. The germline V gene has CDR1 MNHNY and CDR2 SVGAGI (reference sequence).

The chain recombines TRBV14 with TRBJ2-2; D uncertain. Germline values: CDR1 SGHDN, CDR2 FVKESK. There are 15 residues in the CDR3. Deletions cut 6 bases from V and 7 bases from J, with 18 bases between. The CDR3 spells CASSTRRGSRGELFF. The CDR3 nucleotides read TGTGCCAGCAGTACGCGCCGAGGCAGCCGCGGGGAGCTGTTTTTT. Full variable domain (rest looked up from reference TRBV14 and TRBJ2-2): EAGVTQFPSHSVIEKGQTVTLRCDPISGHDNLYWYRRVMGKEIKFLLHFVKESKQDESGMPNNRFLAERTGGTYSTLKVQPAELEDSGVYFCASSTRRGSRGELFFGEGSRLTVL.

J is TRBJ1-2 and V is TRBV30; D possibly corresponds to TRBD1 (5 bases). V gave up 3 bases and J gave up 4 bases, with 15 bases separating them. From germline, CDR1 is GTSNPN and CDR2 SVGIG (reference sequence). This CDR3 spans 14 amino acids. CDR3 in DNA: TGTGCCTGGAGGCGTGGGTACGGGGGCTATGGCTACACCTTC. Translation gives CAWRRGYGGYGYTF.

The chain combines TRBV5-4 with TRBJ2-2, with 7 bases fitting TRBD1. The germline CDR1 and CDR2 sequences are SGHNT and YYREEE (reference sequence). After removal of 1 base from V and 7 bases from J, the junction contained 7 bases not matched to a gene. The CDR3 is 15 amino acids. CDR3 coding DNA: TGTGCCAGCAGCTTGCCGACAGGGCACGACGGGGAGCTGTTTTTT. Amino acids: CASSLPTGHDGELFF.

The CDR3 nucleotides are TGTGCCAGCTCCGACAGATATAATTCACCCCTCCACTTT. It specifies CASSDRYNSPLHF. The gene calls are TRBV27 and TRBJ1-6; D is possibly TRBD1 (5 bases). Germline loops: CDR1 MNHEY, CDR2 SMNVEV (reference sequence). This CDR3 spans 13 amino acids. V lost 8 bases, J lost 4 bases, and 9 bases lay in between.

This clone was seen a few times. This sequence joins TRBV7-9 and TRBJ2-2; 8 positions match TRBD1. The CDR3 length is 16 residues. Germline CDR1 SEHNR, CDR2 FQNEAQ (reference sequence). J lost 0 bases, V lost 5 bases, and 5 bases had no gene match. The CDR3 nucleotides read TGTGCCAGCAGCCCCTCGGGACAGGCGAACACCGGGGAGCTGTTTTTT. It is translated as CASSPSGQANTGELFF. Together with reference TRBV7-9 and TRBJ2-2, the CDR3 gives the full variable domain: DTGVSQNPRHKITKRGQNVTFRCDPISEHNRLYWYRQTLGQGPEFLTYFQNEAQLEKSRLLSDRFSAERPKGSFSTLEIQRTEQGDSAMYLCASSPSGQANTGELFFGEGSRLTVL.

The table lists this clone with a few counts. The V call is TRBV30, the J call TRBJ2-3; tentative D call: TRBD2 (6 bases). Germline loops: CDR1 GTSNPN, CDR2 SVGIG (reference sequence). Trimming stripped 2 bases from V and 0 bases from J, with 9 bases between. The CDR3 has 14 amino acids. CDR3 in DNA: TGTGCCTGGAGTCGGGGGTTGAGCACAGATACGCAGTATTTT. Amino acids: CAWSRGLSTDTQYF.

This clone was recorded a few times. As DNA, the CDR3 is TGTGCCAGCTCACCACCGGCCTTGCAAGAGACCCAGTACTTC. Residues: CASSPPALQETQYF. The chain has TRBV18 and TRBJ2-5; D call uncertain. This CDR3 has 14 residues. Germline values: CDR1 KGHSH, CDR2 LQKENI. V lost 0 bases and J lost 2, with 7 bases in between.

The gene calls are TRBV7-9 and TRBJ2-3, with TRBD2 matching over 8 bases. CDR3 length equals 15 residues. CDR1 SEHNR and CDR2 FQNEAQ come from the germline V gene (reference sequence). Trimming at V came to 1 base and at J to 2 bases, leaving 2 bases not matched to a gene. The CDR3 protein is CASSLGAGATDTQYF. DNA of the CDR3: TGTGCCAGCAGCTTAGGAGCGGGGGCCACAGATACGCAGTATTTT.

V usage is TRBV7-2 and J usage is TRBJ2-7; 7 bases align to TRBD2. Germline loops: CDR1 SGHTA, CDR2 FQGNSA. The CDR3 length is 15 residues. J was trimmed by 7 bases and V by 5 bases; bases with no gene match: 14. DNA for the CDR3: TGTGCCAGCAGCCAAGACGCGGCGGGAGTGGGGGAGCAGTACTTC. It specifies CASSQDAAGVGEQYF.

The rearrangement joins TRBV5-1 to TRBJ2-5; a possible D gene is TRBD1 (5 bases). Trimming took off 3 bases at V and 3 bases at J, with 15 bases between the two ends. The CDR3 totals 15 residues. Germline CDR1 and CDR2: SGHRS and YFSETQ. CDR3 protein: CASSYHGRGEETQYF. In DNA form, the CDR3 reads TGCGCCAGCAGCTATCATGGAAGGGGCGAAGAGACCCAGTACTTC.